This T cell receptor (beta chain) was obtained from a study of blood T cell repertoires in COVID-19. Authors' analysis steps: Reference gene primers were amplified, and this amplification served to estimate nucleated cell counts. Assay: immunoSEQ multiplex PCR; the TCRdb copy retains only in-frame clones and omits some. V and J calls and clone size are those listed in that table; D and trimming were worked out from the DNA. The repertoire includes around 51,000 clones, roughly nine tenths of them detected once, and approximately 5% sits in the top ten. Deletions cut 7 bases from V and 0 bases from J, with 10 bases between. CDR3 length: 13 amino acids. Germline CDR1 and CDR2: SGHRS and YFSETQ.

The V call is TRBV5-1, the J call TRBJ1-1; D may be TRBD1 (6 bases). Sequenced sample: peripheral blood. This TCR was sampled from a man in his 70s with acute or convalescent COVID-19. DNA of the CDR3: TGCGCCAGCGGAACAGGGATGAACACTGAAGCTTTCTTT. It encodes CASGTGMNTEAFF.